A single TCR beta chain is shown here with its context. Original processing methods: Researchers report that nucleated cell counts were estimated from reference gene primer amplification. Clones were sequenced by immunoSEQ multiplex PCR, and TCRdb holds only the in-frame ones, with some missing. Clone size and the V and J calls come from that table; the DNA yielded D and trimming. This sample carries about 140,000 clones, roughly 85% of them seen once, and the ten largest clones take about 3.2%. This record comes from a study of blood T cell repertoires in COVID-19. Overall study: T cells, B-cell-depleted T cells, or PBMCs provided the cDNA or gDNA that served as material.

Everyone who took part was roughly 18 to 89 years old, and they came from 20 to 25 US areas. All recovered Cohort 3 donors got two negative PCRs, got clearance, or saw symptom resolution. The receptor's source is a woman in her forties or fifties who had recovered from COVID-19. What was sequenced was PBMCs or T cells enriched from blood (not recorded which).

Here the CDR3 DNA reads TGTGCCAGTCGCGGGCGGGCCTCGGGTGTGGGTTCGTACGAGCAGTACTTC. Translating it yields CASRGRASGVGSYEQYF. This chain links TRBV28 with TRBJ2-7; D may be TRBD2 (5 bases). Germline V CDR1 and CDR2: MDHEN, SYDVKM. V shed 9 bases and J shed 4 bases, with 28 bases lying between them. The CDR3 covers 17 residues.